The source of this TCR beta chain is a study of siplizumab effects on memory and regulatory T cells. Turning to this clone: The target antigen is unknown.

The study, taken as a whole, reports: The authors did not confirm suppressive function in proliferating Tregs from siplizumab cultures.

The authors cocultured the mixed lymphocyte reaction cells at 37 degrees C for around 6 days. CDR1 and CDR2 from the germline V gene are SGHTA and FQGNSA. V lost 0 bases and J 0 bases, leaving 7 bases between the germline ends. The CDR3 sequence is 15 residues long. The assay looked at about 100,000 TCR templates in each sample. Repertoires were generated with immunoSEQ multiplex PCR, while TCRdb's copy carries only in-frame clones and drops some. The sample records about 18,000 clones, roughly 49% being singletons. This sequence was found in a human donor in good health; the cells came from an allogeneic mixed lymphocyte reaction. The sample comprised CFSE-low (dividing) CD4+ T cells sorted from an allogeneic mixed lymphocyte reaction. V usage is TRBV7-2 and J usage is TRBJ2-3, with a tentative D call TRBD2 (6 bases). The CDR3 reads CASSLARGSTDTQYF. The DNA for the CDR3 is TGTGCCAGCAGCTTAGCGCGGGGAAGCACAGATACGCAGTATTTT.